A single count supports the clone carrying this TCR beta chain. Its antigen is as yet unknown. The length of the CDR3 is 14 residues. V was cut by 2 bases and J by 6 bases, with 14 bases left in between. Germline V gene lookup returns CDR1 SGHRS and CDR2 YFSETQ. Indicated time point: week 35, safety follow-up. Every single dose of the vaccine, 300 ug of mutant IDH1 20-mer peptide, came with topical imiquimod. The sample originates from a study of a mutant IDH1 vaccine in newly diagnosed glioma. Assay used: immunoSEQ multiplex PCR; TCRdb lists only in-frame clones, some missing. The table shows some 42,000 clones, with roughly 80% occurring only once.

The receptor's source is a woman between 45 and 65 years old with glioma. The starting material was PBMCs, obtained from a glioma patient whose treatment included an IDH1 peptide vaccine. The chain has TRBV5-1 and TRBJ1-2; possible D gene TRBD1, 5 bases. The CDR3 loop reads CASSFVGTGHGYTF. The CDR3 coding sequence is TGCGCCAGCAGCTTCGTAGGGACCGGGCATGGCTACACCTTC.